These T cell receptor beta chains were read from a single sample in a study of T cells in Graves' hyperthyroidism and ophthalmopathy. TCRdb re-derived calls from the multiplex PCR reads in MiXCR, one entry per CDR3 protein. The top ten hold roughly 29% of the sample, which has about 550,000 distinct CDR3 sequences, less than 25% seen once. The specimen sequenced was blood. The origin of the receptors is a man younger than 35 with Graves' hyperthyroidism. Both conserved end residues are part of each CDR3. D genes are given only for firm matches. Size is stated for part of the rows, as once, few or many counts, or as a class when the clone is expanded.

>few|TRBJ1-6|TRBD1|TRBV6-1
CASSATGTGVSPLHF
TGTGCCAGCAGTGCTACAGGGACAGGGGTTTCACCCCTCCACTTT
>.|TRBJ2-7|.|TRBV3-1
CASSQDIASYEQYF
TGTGCCAGCAGCCAAGATATAGCCAGCTACGAGCAGTACTTC
>.|TRBJ1-1|.|TRBV6-1
CASSEEGVMNTEAFF
TGTGCCAGCAGTGAAGAGGGGGTAATGAACACTGAAGCTTTCTTT
>.|TRBJ2-5|TRBD2|TRBV7-2
CAISTGTSGSETQYF
TGTGCCATCAGCACAGGGACTAGCGGGAGTGAGACCCAGTACTTC
>many|TRBJ1-2|.|TRBV5-1
CASSEGVNGYTF
TGCGCCAGCAGTGAGGGGGTTAATGGCTACACCTTC
>many|TRBJ1-2|.|TRBV12-3/TRBV12-4
CASSYLGGDGYTF
TGTGCCAGCAGTTATCTGGGAGGGGACGGCTACACCTTC
>many|TRBJ1-1|.|TRBV6-1
CASSRQVGTEAFF
TGTGCCAGCAGCCGACAGGTAGGGACTGAAGCTTTCTTT
>many|TRBJ2-5|TRBD1|TRBV2
CASSDRTGQETQYF
TGTGCCAGCAGTGACCGGACAGGACAAGAGACCCAGTACTTC
>.|TRBJ2-7|TRBD2|TRBV20-1
CSAIAGATNDEQYF
TGCAGTGCCATAGCGGGGGCGACTAACGACGAGCAGTACTTC
>many|TRBJ1-2|.|TRBV29-1
CSVGRPPLDYGYTF
TGCAGCGTTGGGCGGCCTCCTCTGGACTATGGCTACACCTTC
>many|TRBJ1-5|TRBD1|TRBV15
CATSRDRAPQPQHF
TGTGCCACCAGCAGGGACAGGGCTCCTCAGCCCCAGCATTTT
>many|TRBJ2-7|.|TRBV28
CASSLFQERNEQYF
TGTGCCAGCAGTTTATTCCAGGAGCGTAACGAGCAGTACTTC
>few|TRBJ2-2|.|TRBV11-2
CASSSSGDTGELFF
TGTGCCAGCAGCTCTTCAGGGGACACCGGGGAGCTGTTTTTT
>many|TRBJ1-1|.|TRBV9
CASSASQGSGTEAFF
TGTGCCAGCAGCGCCTCGCAGGGTAGCGGCACTGAAGCTTTCTTT
>many|TRBJ2-7|.|TRBV2
CANSPRALGYEQYF
TGTGCCAACAGTCCCCGGGCTCTTGGGTACGAGCAGTACTTC
>many|TRBJ1-5|.|TRBV7-8
CASSLGLGVSNQPQHF
TGTGCCAGCAGCTTAGGATTAGGGGTTAGCAATCAGCCCCAGCATTTT
>few|TRBJ1-1|.|TRBV18
CASSLDIGNTEAFF
TGTGCCAGCTCCTTGGACATCGGTAACACTGAAGCTTTCTTT
>.|TRBJ2-7|.|TRBV6-1
CASSEVPGSSYEQYF
TGTGCCAGCAGTGAAGTCCCCGGATCCTCCTACGAGCAGTACTTC
>many|TRBJ1-1|.|TRBV12-3/TRBV12-4
CASSSAMGDFF
TGTGCCAGCAGTTCCGCCATGGGCGATTTCTTT
>.|TRBJ1-6|.|TRBV2
CASSEGGVNSPLHF
TGTGCCAGCAGTGAGGGAGGGGTAAATTCACCCCTCCACTTT
>.|TRBJ1-1|.|TRBV11-1
CASSLGGDHTEAFF
TGTGCCAGCAGCTTAGGAGGGGACCACACTGAAGCTTTCTTT
>.|TRBJ1-1|.|TRBV4-2
CASSPPGKATEAFF
TGTGCCAGCAGCCCTCCAGGAAAGGCCACTGAAGCTTTCTTT
>few|TRBJ1-1|.|TRBV12-3/TRBV12-4
CASRQPGKSEAFF
TGTGCCAGCAGACAACCGGGAAAAAGTGAAGCTTTCTTT
>.|TRBJ1-5|TRBD1|TRBV6-1
CASREITGGGSNQPQHF
TGTGCCAGCAGGGAAATTACAGGGGGGGGTAGCAATCAGCCCCAGCATTTT
>many|TRBJ1-1|.|TRBV12-3/TRBV12-4
CASSLNIRAEAFF
TGTGCCAGCAGTTTAAATATTCGGGCTGAAGCTTTCTTT
>many|TRBJ1-5|.|TRBV28
CASSLGPRGGAYSNQPQHF
TGTGCCAGCAGTTTAGGGCCTCGGGGGGGAGCCTATAGCAATCAGCCCCAGCATTTT
>many|TRBJ1-2|.|TRBV6-2/TRBV6-3
CASRYPTVYGYTF
TGTGCCAGCAGATATCCGACAGTCTATGGCTACACCTTC
>many|TRBJ2-7|.|TRBV15
CATSREVGTRNYEQYF
TGTGCCACCAGCAGGGAGGTCGGGACTCGAAACTACGAGCAGTACTTC
>.|TRBJ1-2|.|TRBV19
CASTIRQNYGYTF
TGTGCCAGTACCATACGACAGAACTATGGCTACACCTTC
>many|TRBJ1-2|.|TRBV28
CASSLAGAYNYGYTF
TGTGCCAGCAGTTTGGCCGGGGCTTATAACTATGGCTACACCTTC
>.|TRBJ1-2|.|TRBV4-1
CASSQGATDNRGYTF
TGCGCCAGCAGCCAAGGGGCAACAGATAATCGCGGCTACACCTTC
>few|TRBJ2-7|TRBD1|TRBV7-6
CASSPWTGIPYEQYF
TGTGCCAGCAGCCCATGGACAGGAATACCCTACGAGCAGTACTTC
>many|TRBJ2-7|.|TRBV2
CASSEFSLPGYEQYF
TGTGCCAGCAGTGAGTTTTCCCTACCCGGTTACGAGCAGTACTTC
>.|TRBJ2-7|TRBD1|TRBV2
CASSALGQGLGEQYF
TGTGCCAGCAGCGCCCTGGGACAGGGTCTTGGGGAGCAGTACTTC
>.|TRBJ2-7|.|TRBV2
CASTERGYEQYF
TGTGCCAGCACCGAGAGGGGCTACGAGCAGTACTTC
>.|TRBJ2-5|.|TRBV7-6
CASSRAPGTQEETQYF
TGTGCCAGCAGCAGAGCCCCCGGGACACAGGAAGAGACCCAGTACTTC
>many|TRBJ1-5|.|TRBV4-1
CASSQNPRDNQPQHF
TGCGCCAGCAGCCAGAACCCGAGAGACAATCAGCCCCAGCATTTT
>many|TRBJ1-1|.|TRBV12-3/TRBV12-4
CASSDSGSTEAFF
TGTGCCAGCAGTGACTCAGGTTCCACTGAAGCTTTCTTT
>.|TRBJ1-5|.|TRBV2
CASSTWGNSNQPQHF
TGTGCCAGCAGTACATGGGGCAATAGCAATCAGCCCCAGCATTTT
>many|TRBJ1-2|.|TRBV28
CASSSVTENNYGYTF
TGTGCCAGCAGTTCCGTAACGGAAAACAACTATGGCTACACCTTC
>many|TRBJ2-2|.|TRBV28
CASRYQGYTGELFF
TGTGCCAGCAGGTATCAGGGGTACACCGGGGAGCTGTTTTTT
>many|TRBJ2-5|.|TRBV7-2
CASSQDGGGETQYF
TGTGCCAGCAGCCAAGACGGCGGGGGCGAGACCCAGTACTTC
>.|TRBJ1-2|.|TRBV20-1
CSASQDRLGYTF
TGCAGTGCTAGTCAGGACCGTCTTGGCTACACCTTC
>many|TRBJ2-7|TRBD1|TRBV28
CASSKNRDSYYEQYF
TGTGCCAGCAGTAAAAATCGGGACAGCTACTACGAGCAGTACTTC
>.|TRBJ2-5|TRBD2|TRBV6-1
CASSEGTSGRETQYF
TGTGCCAGCAGTGAAGGGACTAGCGGGAGGGAGACCCAGTACTTC